Presented here are 9 T cell receptor beta chains from one specimen sequenced in a study of post-analysis software for immune sequencing data. Whole-study findings and limits: About five TRBV segments occurring more often in patients than controls included TRBV5-6, TRBV5-1 and TRBV20-1.

Incorporated into the TCR beta cDNA libraries were unique molecular identifiers, which served to reduce PCR and sequencing biases. Each CDR3 protein is one row after TCRdb ran MiXCR on the PCR reads. The data hold under 200,000 distinct CDR3 sequences, with 29% observed a single time. For these receptors, no antigen is known. The sample taken for sequencing was blood. The receptors were sampled from a girl aged 2-17 years with multiple sclerosis.

This clonotype was recorded at least ten times. The rearrangement uses TRBV11-2 and TRBJ1-1; D ambiguous. Trimming pared 3 bases from V and 1 base from J, leaving 6 bases between. Per the germline V gene, CDR1 is SGHAT and CDR2 is FQNNGV. This CDR3 comprises 13 residues. The CDR3 sequence: CASSFYGNTEAFF. The CDR3 region has the DNA TGTGCCAGCAGCTTCTACGGGAACACTGAAGCTTTCTTT.

A remark on this clonotype: A read error may produce the germline difference seen at one junction end. The chain uses TRBV7-9 and TRBJ1-6, with 7 bases fitting TRBD1. The V gene's germline CDR1 is SEHNR and CDR2 FQNEAQ (reference sequence). CDR3 length: 17 amino acids. CDR3 sequence (DNA): TGTGCCAGCAGCTTCAGACAGGGAGGCACCTATAATTCACCCCCCCACTTT. Translation: CASSFRQGGTYNSPPHF.

This clonotype was counted ten times or more. V and J are TRBV10-3 and TRBJ2-1; D unresolved. This CDR3 is built from 15 residues. The germline V gene encodes CDR1 ENHRY and CDR2 SYGVKD. The V end was cut by 0 bases, the J end by 0 bases, with 6 bases between. DNA for the CDR3: TGTGCCATCAGTGAGTCCTGGAGCTCCTACAATGAGCAGTTCTTC. It codes for CAISESWSSYNEQFF.

This clonotype was detected ten times or more. The gene calls are TRBV4-1 and TRBJ1-1, with D possibly being TRBD1 (6 bases). CDR1 is MGHRA, CDR2 YSYEKL, per germline. Trimming shortened V by 4 bases and J by 6 bases, and 18 bases separated the two germline ends. This CDR3 comprises 15 residues. CDR3 in DNA: TGCGCCAGCAGCCCTCAATCACATGCAGGGGCTGAAGCTTTCTTT. This encodes CASSPQSHAGAEAFF.

The genes are TRBV29-1 and TRBJ2-5, with 7 bases aligning to TRBD1. Germline trimming cut 0 bases from V and 11 bases from J; bases unmatched to any gene: 12. Germline assignment: CDR1 SQVTM and CDR2 ANQGSEA. There are 14 residues in the CDR3. The CDR3 here is CSVEDETGWQGQYF. The CDR3 bases are TGCAGCGTTGAAGATGAGACAGGGTGGCAAGGGCAGTACTTC.

In this sample, this clonotype turned up many times. The V gene is TRBV20-1, the J gene TRBJ2-7; 8 bases are a match to TRBD2. Germline V gene sequence: CDR1 DFQATT, CDR2 SNEGSKA (reference sequence). CDR3 length equals 15 residues. V shed 0 bases and J 0 bases; nucleotides not matched to a gene: 4. This chain's CDR3 is CSARDPGRASYEQYF. The CDR3 DNA sequence: TGCAGTGCTAGAGATCCCGGGAGGGCCTCCTACGAGCAGTACTTC.

The chain recombines TRBV14 with TRBJ1-1; D uncertain. Between the trimmed V and J ends, which lost 0 bases and 8 bases, there was a span of 16 bases. This CDR3 comprises 15 residues. Germline values: CDR1 SGHDN, CDR2 FVKESK. This chain's CDR3 is CASSQDGTSRREAFF. The CDR3, as DNA: TGTGCCAGCAGCCAAGATGGAACCTCCCGACGAGAAGCTTTCTTT.

The rearrangement links TRBV4-1 to TRBJ1-1; tentative D call: TRBD1 (5 bases). There are 14 residues in the CDR3. In germline, CDR1 is MGHRA, CDR2 YSYEKL. V shed 3 bases and J shed 5 bases, with 13 bases lying between them. CDR3: CASSQKRGETEAFF. The CDR3 DNA reads TGCGCCAGCAGCCAGAAACGGGGGGAAACTGAAGCTTTCTTT.

With regard to this clonotype: This could be a read error, since a much larger clone is one nucleotide away. The chain recombines TRBV12-3 or TRBV12-4 with TRBJ2-1, with D unclear. The CDR3 is made up of 15 amino acids. V shed 3 bases and J shed 3 bases, with 12 bases lying between them. DNA of the CDR3: TGTGCCAGCAGTTTGAGCCTAGTCGGCTACAATGAGCAGTTCTTC. It yields the protein CASSLSLVGYNEQFF.